The entry below gives a single T cell receptor beta chain sequence along with its context. Methods used by the authors: How many nucleated cells were present was estimated from reference gene primer amplification. Produced via immunoSEQ multiplex PCR; TCRdb's table is partial and in-frame only. The DNA gave D and trimming, while V, J and clone size come from that table. The sample consists of 150,000 to 200,000 clones, roughly 85% of them appearing once. The data were obtained in a study of blood T cell repertoires in COVID-19. Study at large: Donors in the United States, Italy and Spain gave samples during acute or convalescent COVID-19. T cells, B-cell-depleted T cells, or PBMCs supplied cDNA or gDNA.

Germline V gene sequence: CDR1 SQVTM, CDR2 ANQGSEA. J was trimmed by 0 bases and V by 6 bases; bases with no gene match: 4. CDR3 length: 13 residues. The sequenced sample was peripheral blood. This rearrangement joins TRBV29-1 to TRBJ1-1; 7 positions agree with TRBD1. This receptor was obtained from a man aged 55-75 years with acute or convalescent COVID-19. CDR3 amino acids: CSVGQEMNTEAFF. CDR3 sequence (DNA): TGCAGCGTCGGACAGGAGATGAACACTGAAGCTTTCTTT.